This T cell receptor (beta chain) was identified in a study of blood T cell repertoires in COVID-19. Overall study: Samples taken during acute and convalescent COVID-19 were collected in the United States, Italy and Spain. Nucleic acid was either cDNA or gDNA, and it came from T cells, B-cell-depleted T cells, or PBMCs.

Only in-frame clones appear in the TCRdb table, and some are missing; sequencing was by immunoSEQ multiplex PCR. Here the sample spans about 81,000 clones, 90% to 95% being singletons. This receptor was identified in a woman in her forties or fifties in a cohort sampled during active COVID-19. The sample comprised peripheral blood.

The CDR3 DNA is TGCGCCAGCAGCTTGGGGGCAACGAGAGGAAACACCATATATTTT. Encoded protein: CASSLGATRGNTIYF. The chain uses TRBV5-1 and TRBJ1-3; D gene unclear. The CDR3 totals 15 residues. Trimming removed 0 bases at V and 4 bases at J, with 11 bases between. Germline loops: CDR1 SGHRS, CDR2 YFSETQ. The complete variable domain, with remaining parts taken from reference TRBV5-1 and TRBJ1-3, reads KAGVTQTPRYLIKTRGQQVTLSCSPISGHRSVSWYQQTPGQGLQFLFEYFSETQRNKGNFPGRFSGRQFSNSRSEMNVSTLELGDSALYLCASSLGATRGNTIYFGEGSWLTVV.